These 25 T cell receptor beta chains were all obtained from the same sample, sequenced in a study of OX40 agonist ivuxolimab in advanced cancers. Clones were read by immunoSEQ multiplex PCR, and TCRdb kept only the in-frame ones, dropping some. This sample yields about 48,000 clones, of which 65% to 85% are seen a single time; 0.95% to 1.2% belongs to the top ten. Source: CD4+ or CD8+ T cells sorted from blood, taken in a trial of the OX40 agonist ivuxolimab. These receptors were taken from an adult with an advanced solid tumor such as melanoma, head and neck, liver or kidney cancer.

V usage is TRBV4-2 and J usage is TRBJ1-6; maybe TRBD1 (6 bases). There are 18 residues in the CDR3. CDR1 and CDR2 from the germline V gene are LGHNA and YNFKEQ. The germline V and J ends were trimmed by 8 bases and 8 bases, with 28 bases remaining between them. The CDR3 protein is CASWVEGVQGVVDSPLHF. In nucleotides, the CDR3 is TGTGCCAGCTGGGTGGAGGGGGTGCAGGGCGTCGTGGATTCACCCCTCCACTTT.

The chain couples TRBV9 to TRBJ2-1, with 7 bases identical to TRBD1. The germline V gene encodes CDR1 SGDLS and CDR2 YYNGEE. The V and J ends lost 4 bases and 10 bases, in that order; junction bases with no gene match: 11. The CDR3 is made up of 14 amino acids. CDR3 region: CASSIRQGLGEQFF. The CDR3 DNA reads TGTGCCAGCAGCATACGACAGGGTCTGGGGGAGCAGTTCTTC.

The chain employs TRBV9 and TRBJ1-2, with a tentative D call TRBD1 (5 bases). In germline, CDR1 is SGDLS, CDR2 YYNGEE. The length of the CDR3 is 14 residues. Trimming pared 0 bases from V and 8 bases from J, leaving 14 bases between. The CDR3 spells CASSVDYGARGYTF. In nucleotides, the CDR3 is TGTGCCAGCAGCGTAGATTACGGGGCGAGAGGCTACACCTTC.

The CDR3 region is CASSPWPQTSNGELFF. The CDR3 bases are TGCGCCAGCAGCCCCTGGCCCCAGACATCAAACGGGGAGCTGTTTTTT. The chain has TRBV4-1 and TRBJ2-2; unclear D gene. This CDR3 contains 16 residues. Germline assignment: CDR1 MGHRA and CDR2 YSYEKL. The V gene lost 4 bases and the J gene lost 7 bases, with 19 bases spanning the gap.

This chain joins TRBV10-3 and TRBJ2-5; 8 nucleotides line up with TRBD1. Losses at the gene ends were 10 bases for V and 4 bases for J; bases not matched to a gene: 2. This CDR3 is 11 amino acids long. Germline-derived CDR1 and CDR2 are ENHRY and SYGVKD. The CDR3 is CATTGGETQYF. DNA for the CDR3: TGTGCCACTACAGGGGGAGAGACCCAGTACTTC.

This clone was observed a few times. The chain recombines TRBV6-6 with TRBJ2-5; TRBD2 matches at 7 bases. Germline V gives CDR1 MNHNY, CDR2 SVGAGI (reference sequence). This CDR3 has 15 residues. Trimming took 2 bases from V and 4 from J; bases not matched to a gene: 7. Here the CDR3 DNA reads TGTGCCAGCAGTTACCGGGGAGGGTTGGGAGAGACCCAGTACTTC. This gives the protein CASSYRGGLGETQYF.

The V call is TRBV2, the J call TRBJ2-1; 12 nucleotides agree with TRBD2. Losses at the gene ends were 8 bases for V and 7 bases for J; bases not matched to a gene: 9. CDR3 length: 15 amino acids. Germline V gives CDR1 SNHLY, CDR2 FYNNEI. The CDR3 reads CASRRTSGIVNEQFF. The CDR3 nucleotides read TGTGCCAGCCGAAGGACTAGCGGGATAGTTAATGAGCAGTTCTTC.

The chain is built from TRBV5-6 and TRBJ2-3, with D hard to call. Germline loops: CDR1 SGHDT, CDR2 YYEEEE. With 0 bases removed from V and 1 base from J, the gap between germline ends came to 3 bases. The CDR3 is made up of 13 amino acids. CDR3 sequence reads: CASSLVGTDTQYF. In DNA, the CDR3 is TGTGCCAGCAGCTTGGTTGGCACAGATACGCAGTATTTT.

V usage is TRBV30 and J usage is TRBJ2-1; 11 nucleotides match TRBD2. The CDR3 extends over 19 amino acids. The germline CDR1 and CDR2 sequences are GTSNPN and SVGIG (reference sequence). Trimming took 1 base from V and 1 from J; bases not matched to a gene: 12. The CDR3 DNA is TGTGCCTGGAGTGGTGGACTAGCGGGTGGTGGTTCTTCCTACAATGAGCAGTTCTTC. Its translation: CAWSGGLAGGGSSYNEQFF.

The chain combines TRBV7-3 with TRBJ1-2, with D hard to call. The CDR3 is 15 residues long. V shed 2 bases and J shed 4 bases, with 14 bases lying between them. From germline, CDR1 is SGHTA and CDR2 FQGTGA. This CDR3 reads CASSLEAGMSYGYTF. The CDR3 DNA reads TGTGCCAGCAGCTTAGAGGCCGGGATGAGCTATGGCTACACCTTC.

This chain links TRBV9 with TRBJ1-5; D is unclear. Trimming removed 0 bases at V and 0 bases at J, with 10 bases between. Germline values: CDR1 SGDLS, CDR2 YYNGEE. The CDR3 runs 16 residues. DNA for the CDR3: TGTGCCAGCAGCGTAGCGTCGTTTTTTAGCAATCAGCCCCAGCATTTT. Translation: CASSVASFFSNQPQHF. Filled out from reference TRBV9 and TRBJ1-5, the complete variable domain reads DSGVTQTPKHLITATGQRVTLRCSPRSGDLSVYWYQQSLDQGLQFLIQYYNGEERAKGNILERFSAQQFPDLHSELNLSSLELGDSALYFCASSVASFFSNQPQHFGDGTRLSIL.

The rearrangement joins TRBV7-8 to TRBJ1-4; D gene ambiguous. CDR3 length: 15 amino acids. Trimming cost V 4 bases and J 3 bases, with 12 bases left between them. The germline V gene encodes CDR1 SGHVS and CDR2 FQNEAQ. This chain's CDR3 is CASSSFSRANEKLFF. The CDR3 coding sequence is TGTGCCAGCAGCTCCTTTAGTAGGGCTAATGAAAAACTGTTTTTT.

DNA for the CDR3: TGTGCCAGCAGCTTAATGGGCGGGGGGGCTGATACGCAGTATTTT. Translating gives CASSLMGGGADTQYF. This chain links TRBV7-3 with TRBJ2-3; 9 bases match TRBD2. With 1 base clipped from V and 6 bases from J, the junction kept 5 bases outside the gene matches. The CDR3 is made up of 15 amino acids. CDR1 is SGHTA and CDR2 is FQGTGA in the germline V gene. Complete variable domain (other parts from reference TRBV7-3 and TRBJ2-3): GAGVSQTPSNKVTEKGKYVELRCDPISGHTALYWYRQSLGQGPEFLIYFQGTGAADDSGLPNDRFFAVRPEGSVSTLKIQRTERGDSAVYLCASSLMGGGADTQYFGPGTRLTVL.

The V and J genes are TRBV5-4 and TRBJ2-5, with unresolved D. The CDR3 consists of 13 residues. Per the germline V gene, CDR1 is SGHNT and CDR2 is YYREEE (reference sequence). The germline V and J ends were trimmed by 6 bases and 1 base, with 10 bases remaining between them. Here the CDR3 reads CASNRRSQETQYF. The DNA for the CDR3 is TGTGCCAGCAACCGACGTTCCCAAGAGACCCAGTACTTC.

The rearrangement joins TRBV2 to TRBJ2-7; 8 nucleotides align to TRBD2. Germline CDR1 is SNHLY and CDR2 is FYNNEI. The CDR3 spans 14 residues. Trimming took 7 bases from V and 0 from J; bases not matched to a gene: 5. This CDR3 reads CASMGLGSSYEQYF. The CDR3 DNA reads TGTGCCAGCATGGGACTAGGTTCCTCCTACGAGCAGTACTTC.

This clone turned up a few times. This chain links TRBV7-2 with TRBJ2-5; 7 bases match TRBD2. Per germline, CDR1 SGHTA and CDR2 FQGNSA. The CDR3 covers 15 residues. Trimming took 2 bases from V and 3 from J; bases not matched to a gene: 6. The CDR3 protein is CASSLRVGGEETQYF. The CDR3 DNA reads TGTGCCAGCAGCTTAAGGGTTGGGGGGGAAGAGACCCAGTACTTC.

The rearrangement joins TRBV18 to TRBJ1-1; 8 bases are a match to TRBD1. V was pared by 3 bases and J by 2 bases, with 2 bases of the junction left unmatched. CDR1 and CDR2 from the germline V gene are KGHSH and LQKENI. The CDR3 loop spans 14 amino acids. The DNA of the CDR3 is TGTGCCAGCTCACCCGGACAGGGTAACACTGAAGCTTTCTTT. This encodes CASSPGQGNTEAFF. Full variable domain (remainder filled in from reference TRBV18 and TRBJ1-1): NAGVMQNPRHLVRRRGQEARLRCSPMKGHSHVYWYRQLPEEGLKFMVYLQKENIIDESGMPKERFSAEFPKEGPSILRIQQVVRGDSAAYFCASSPGQGNTEAFFGQGTRLTVV.

The chain is built from TRBV7-9 and TRBJ2-7; unclear D gene. This CDR3 comprises 13 residues. V lost 1 base and J lost 4, with 8 bases in between. Germline CDR1 SEHNR, CDR2 FQNEAQ (reference sequence). The CDR3 reads CASSLGDGYEQYF. The DNA of the CDR3 is TGTGCCAGCAGCTTAGGAGACGGTTACGAGCAGTACTTC.

The chain combines TRBV11-2 with TRBJ1-5; D not resolved. There are 16 residues in the CDR3. Germline-derived CDR1 and CDR2 are SGHAT and FQNNGV. V was cut by 1 base and J by 3 bases, with 13 bases left in between. The CDR3 DNA reads as TGTGCCAGCAGCTTAGGATCCGGTAGAATCAATCAGCCCCAGCATTTT. Translation gives CASSLGSGRINQPQHF.

This clone counts as medium-sized. V gene TRBV5-4 combines with J gene TRBJ1-2; D unresolved. Trimming removed 6 bases at V and 1 base at J, with 22 bases between. CDR1 and CDR2 (germline): SGHNT, YYREEE (reference sequence). The CDR3 extends over 17 amino acids. This chain's CDR3 is CASKPKQAGVINYGYTF. The CDR3 region has the DNA TGTGCCAGCAAACCTAAGCAGGCAGGCGTAATTAACTATGGCTACACCTTC.

The rearrangement links TRBV6-1 to TRBJ2-7; either TRBD1 or TRBD2 may fit D (6 bases each). This CDR3 region has 14 residues. Trimming pared 4 bases from V and 7 bases from J, leaving 17 bases between. Germline CDR1 and CDR2: MNHNS and SASEGT. The CDR3 region has the DNA TGTGCCAGCAGTGTTCTTTGGGGGGCGGGTGAGCAGTACTTC. Protein product: CASSVLWGAGEQYF.

The table lists this clone with a count of one. The gene calls are TRBV7-8 and TRBJ2-5, with 7 positions matching TRBD2. This CDR3 comprises 16 residues. Per the germline V gene, CDR1 is SGHVS and CDR2 is FQNEAQ. Trimming cost V 5 bases and J 5 bases; bases outside gene matches: 14. The CDR3 DNA is TGTGCCAGCAGCCGTACCCTAGCGGACCAAGGGGAGACCCAGTACTTC. Translation: CASSRTLADQGETQYF.

The V call is TRBV28, the J call TRBJ2-7, with 9 nucleotides matching TRBD1. Germline CDR1 MDHEN, CDR2 SYDVKM. The V and J ends lost 5 bases and 5 bases, in that order; junction bases with no gene match: 10. CDR3 length: 15 amino acids. The CDR3 nucleotides read TGTGCCAGCAGTCCCCCCGGGACAGGGAGCCACGAGCAGTACTTC. The encoded protein is CASSPPGTGSHEQYF.

The gene calls are TRBV4-2 and TRBJ2-3; TRBD2 might be the D (7 bases). The CDR3 has 16 amino acids. Trimming pared 2 bases from V and 4 bases from J, leaving 16 bases between. CDR1 is LGHNA, CDR2 YNFKEQ, per germline. As DNA, the CDR3 is TGTGCCAGCAGCCAATCCCGAGGCGGGGGCGCAGATACGCAGTATTTT. Its protein is CASSQSRGGGADTQYF.

This chain joins TRBV28 and TRBJ2-7, with no clear D. V lost 2 bases, J lost 2 bases, and 1 base lay in between. CDR1 is MDHEN, CDR2 SYDVKM, per germline. The CDR3 sequence is 11 residues long. The CDR3 bases are TGTGCCAGCAGTTTACCCTACGAGCAGTACTTC. Amino acid sequence: CASSLPYEQYF.